The rows below give T cell receptor beta chains drawn from one sample of a study of brain T cells in children with intractable seizures. The table came from immunoSEQ multiplex PCR; TCRdb's copy has only in-frame clones and leaves some out. The top ten hold approximately 3.9% of the sample, which has 100,000 to 120,000 clones, roughly 94% seen once. The starting material was peripheral blood, obtained at surgery. Receptor source: a boy in the first two years of life with hemimegalencephaly and intractable seizures. Each CDR3 is given with its conserved first and last residue. D genes are given only for firm matches. Part of the rows lack a size; the others show once, few, many or a class for expanded clones.

J gene | V gene | D gene | clone size | CDR3 protein | CDR3 DNA
TRBJ1-2 | TRBV5-6 | NA | NA | CASIQGGGGYGYTF | TGTGCCAGCATCCAAGGGGGGGGCGGCTATGGCTACACCTTC
TRBJ1-2 | TRBV28 | NA | NA | CASSIYHRAPSYGYTF | TGTGCCAGCAGTATCTACCACAGGGCCCCCTCCTATGGCTACACCTTC
TRBJ1-4 | TRBV19 | NA | NA | CASSSGLGLFNEKLFF | TGTGCCAGTAGTAGTGGACTCGGGCTGTTTAATGAAAAACTGTTTTTT
TRBJ2-5 | TRBV5-1 | NA | NA | CASSWQGSETQYF | TGCGCCAGCAGCTGGCAGGGTTCGGAGACCCAGTACTTC
TRBJ2-1 | TRBV27 | TRBD2 | NA | CASSLSPSGRAYNEQFF | TGTGCCAGCAGTTTATCGCCTAGCGGGAGGGCCTACAATGAGCAGTTCTTC
TRBJ1-1 | TRBV27 | TRBD1 | NA | CASKLGEGAGTEAFF | TGTGCCAGCAAGTTAGGGGAGGGGGCGGGCACTGAAGCTTTCTTT
TRBJ1-1 | TRBV6-2/TRBV6-3 | NA | NA | CASSYSRAGTGEAFF | TGTGCCAGCAGTTACTCGAGGGCGGGGACCGGTGAAGCTTTCTTT
TRBJ2-2 | TRBV29-1 | NA | once | CSVVARTGELFF | TGCAGCGTTGTGGCACGCACCGGGGAGCTGTTTTTT
TRBJ1-4 | TRBV19 | TRBD1 | NA | CASSIGGQGREKLFF | TGTGCCAGTAGTATTGGGGGACAGGGTCGCGAAAAACTGTTTTTT
TRBJ2-1 | TRBV4-2 | TRBD2 | NA | CASSQAGTSRYNEQFF | TGTGCCAGCAGCCAAGCCGGGACTAGCCGGTACAATGAGCAGTTCTTC
TRBJ2-1 | TRBV29-1 | TRBD2 | NA | CSVEDLAGESYNEQFF | TGCAGCGTTGAAGATTTGGCGGGAGAATCCTACAATGAGCAGTTCTTC
TRBJ2-7 | TRBV7-6 | TRBD2 | NA | CASSLAGGSTYEQYF | TGTGCCAGCAGCTTAGCGGGCGGGAGCACCTACGAGCAGTACTTC
TRBJ2-5 | TRBV5-1 | TRBD1 | NA | CASSLELGQGLGETQYF | TGCGCCAGCAGCTTGGAACTAGGACAGGGCCTGGGAGAGACCCAGTACTTC
TRBJ2-1 | TRBV27 | NA | NA | CASSQGSSGINEQFF | TGTGCCAGCAGTCAGGGGAGTAGTGGTATCAATGAGCAGTTCTTC
TRBJ2-2 | TRBV9 | NA | NA | CASGRAQGVDTGELFF | TGTGCCAGCGGGAGAGCACAGGGAGTCGACACCGGGGAGCTGTTTTTT
TRBJ2-1 | TRBV28 | NA | NA | CASIPSGTHNEQFF | TGTGCCAGCATTCCAAGCGGAACCCACAATGAGCAGTTCTTC
TRBJ1-4 | TRBV29-1 | NA | NA | CSVEETNEKLFF | TGCAGCGTTGAAGAAACGAATGAAAAACTGTTTTTT
TRBJ2-5 | TRBV6-5 | TRBD2 | NA | CASSYSLGLAGETQYF | TGTGCCAGCAGTTACTCGCTGGGACTAGCTGGGGAGACCCAGTACTTC
TRBJ2-3 | TRBV20-1 | NA | NA | CSASEGGSTDTQYF | TGCAGTGCTAGTGAGGGGGGGTCCACAGATACGCAGTATTTT
TRBJ1-1 | TRBV6-9 | TRBD1 | NA | CASINPPGTGGNPAFF | TGTGCCAGCATAAACCCCCCCGGGACAGGGGGCAATCCAGCTTTCTTT
TRBJ2-7 | TRBV3-1/TRBV3-2 | NA | NA | CASSLRQAPAYEQYF | TGTGCCAGCAGCCTCAGACAGGCTCCTGCTTACGAGCAGTACTTC
TRBJ1-2 | TRBV5-1 | TRBD1 | NA | CASRQGGNYGYTF | TGCGCCAGCCGACAGGGAGGGAACTATGGCTACACCTTC
TRBJ2-7 | TRBV5-6 | NA | NA | CASSSPGAARLGAEQYF | TGTGCCAGCAGCTCGCCCGGGGCAGCCAGACTAGGGGCCGAGCAGTACTTC